The clone carrying this T cell receptor (beta chain) turned up a few times. The antigen is not known. TCRdb passed the reads through MiXCR, listing each CDR3 protein once. The sample yields roughly 110,000 distinct CDR3 sequences, over 9% seen once. The data were taken from a study of T cell repertoires in cytomegalovirus infection. Study-wide background: Public TCR beta signatures indicated both CMV infection and matching HLA type.

Study-level results: HLA-C-restricted CMV-specific TCR beta clonotypes were dominant in the ex vivo response.

This CDR3 comprises 15 residues. CDR1 and CDR2 from the germline V gene are MRHNA and SNTAGT. V trimming: 5 bases; J trimming: 4 bases; junction bases outside the gene matches: 4. The chain has TRBV6-4 and TRBJ2-1, with TRBD2 matching 11 bases. This clonotype originated in a human donor in good health (CMV status not recorded). Some clones in this sample may be carry-over from other donors' samples. The source material was PBMCs, sequenced either directly or after in vitro stimulation (not recorded which). In nucleotides, the CDR3 is TGTGCCAGCAGTAAACTAGCGGGAGAGTACAATGAGCAGTTCTTC. Translation gives CASSKLAGEYNEQFF.